This T cell receptor (beta chain) appears in the sequencing data of a study of identical twins (dated by TCRdb to the mid-2010s). Notes on the research overall: TCR alpha and beta repertoires from monozygotic twins, unrelated adults of various ages and cord blood were deep-sequenced to test whether fetal clonotypes persist. To rule out contamination, replicate twin experiments were performed at different times with different library preparation protocols.

Spanning cysteine to phenylalanine, the CDR3 consists of 16 amino acids. Only the CDR3 part of the read is kept: 48 bases, read in frame from the first base. Relative to germline, V is missing 1 base and J is missing 5 bases, with 9 bases of the junction outside any gene match. Preparation of the library involved 5' RACE. The run used an Illumina HiSeq 2000. Template switching added a universal primer binding site, and the final cDNA carried a unique molecular identifier that allowed TCR cDNA molecules to be counted accurately. First-strand cDNA for TCR alpha and beta chains was synthesized from specific primers in the conserved constant-segment region. Each cDNA library was double barcoded, with a SMART-Mk sample barcode plus Illumina barcodes, to control for contamination. TruSeq adapter sequences and Illumina sample barcodes were added in two successive PCR steps. TCR alpha and beta cDNA libraries were sequenced on the Illumina HiSeq platform with custom primers. The paper's data handling went like this. MiGEC was used to process raw reads and extract unique molecular identifiers, and MiXCR was used to find CDR3 positions. For each individual, recombination models were inferred using an EM algorithm with the repgenHMM and IGoR tools. Shared clonotypes were analyzed with the tcR package in R, and sharing was normalized by the product of cloneset sizes. To study raw recombination without the effects of thymic and clonal selection, out-of-frame nonproductive sequences were analyzed. The public reads were reanalyzed by TCRdb: fastp trimming at Q25, MiXCR alignment, in-frame beta chains only. Every entry covers one CDR3 protein and lists the most common genes and DNA from its rows. Here the V and J calls rest on TCRdb's processing, not on the authors' analysis. The sample data list about 810,000 distinct CDR3 sequences, and 10% to 15% of these were observed just once. Around 1.5% of the sample is taken by the ten largest.

Every donor was a healthy Caucasian. The twin cohort comprised three pairs of female monozygotic twins, all aged about 18 to 29 years. Peripheral blood mononuclear cells were used as the source from which RNA for TCR libraries was isolated. Concerning this clonotype itself: This receptor's antigen is unknown. Base qualities are not provided; no much larger clone lies one nucleotide away.

Overall study outcomes, separate from this receptor: The excess sharing between twins in beta out-of-frame sequences was weaker because fewer shared sequences reduced the signal-to-noise ratio. Out-of-frame TCR alpha sequences shared between twins showed an excess of low generation-probability sequences compared with coincidental sharing between unrelated individuals. Invariant T cells such as MAIT and iNKT could partly confound zero-insertion analyses, although diverse VJ usage argued against such confounding for most clonotypes. Fewer insertions were carried by abundant cord blood beta clonotypes, a similar but weaker trend appeared in young adult naive repertoires, and no such trend appeared in memory repertoires. Because the same donors could not be followed over many years, the conclusions relied on cross-sectional statistical analysis. Out-of-frame TCR alpha sharing in monozygotic twins was systematically underestimated by recombination models, whereas sharing between unrelated individuals was in agreement with the recombination models.

These data also formed part of another study, on yellow fever vaccine responses in identical twins. Per that second paper: The authors reported that the T cell response to vaccination in identical twins appeared partly convergent and partly personalized. Focusing on identical twins, the study followed the T cell clones that responded to the vaccine, and did so with precision.

The chain links TRBV12-3 or TRBV12-4 with TRBJ2-5; 8 junctional bases match TRBD2. The sequence derives from a woman between 18 and 29 years old in good health. Sequencing used PBMCs. The DNA is TGTGCCAGCAGTTTAGAGCCGGGGGGGCACAGGGAGACCCAGTACTTC. Its protein reads: CASSLEPGGHRETQYF.